The rows below give T cell receptor beta chains drawn from one sample of a study of CD8 T cells in ankylosing spondylitis. TCRdb passed the 5' RACE reads through MiXCR, listing each CDR3 protein once. The repertoire holds roughly 150,000 distinct CDR3 sequences, with 25% to 35% as singletons. Sequenced: synovial fluid, either unsorted or a sorted T cell fraction (not recorded which). Receptors were obtained from a male donor with ankylosing spondylitis. The CDR3 runs from the conserved cysteine through the conserved F or W. The D gene is left open where the match is weak. Not all rows give a size; the values are once, few, many and, for expanded clones, a class.

cdr3_length,v_call,d_call,clone_size,j_call,cdr3_aa,cdr3_nt
14,TRBV7-3,-,-,TRBJ2-1,CASSLESSYNEQFF,TGTGCCAGCAGCTTGGAGAGCTCCTACAATGAGCAGTTCTTC
16,TRBV4-1,-,-,TRBJ2-5,CASSLRSTTTRETQYF,TGCGCCAGCAGCCTGAGGAGTACCACGACCCGGGAGACCCAGTACTTC
15,TRBV2,TRBD2,few,TRBJ2-2,CASEYSGSTTGELFF,TGTGCCAGCGAGTATAGCGGGAGTACCACCGGGGAGCTGTTTTTT
17,TRBV6-5,TRBD2,few,TRBJ2-2,CASIIHWGSGGAGELFF,TGTGCCAGCATTATACATTGGGGTAGCGGGGGGGCCGGGGAGCTGTTTTTT
17,TRBV15,-,-,TRBJ2-7,CATSPSSGGRTLYEQYF,TGTGCCACCAGCCCCTCATCCGGGGGCAGGACCCTCTACGAGCAGTACTTC
11,TRBV6-1,-,few,TRBJ1-1,CASQTGTEAFF,TGTGCCAGCCAGACGGGGACTGAAGCTTTCTTT
11,TRBV20-1,-,few,TRBJ2-1,CSALEGPLQFF,TGCAGTGCTCTAGAGGGGCCCTTACAGTTCTTC
16,TRBV6-1,TRBD2,-,TRBJ2-2,CASSREGTMKGGELFF,TGTGCCAGCAGTCGGGAGGGAACAATGAAGGGCGGGGAGCTGTTTTTT
15,TRBV20-1,TRBD1,-,TRBJ2-5,CSASPIGTDQETQYF,TGCAGTGCTAGCCCGATCGGGACAGACCAAGAGACCCAGTACTTC
20,TRBV24-1,TRBD1,-,TRBJ2-4,CATSDSRPTGGPIAKNIQYF,TGTGCCACCAGTGATTCCCGACCGACAGGGGGTCCTATAGCCAAAAACATTCAGTACTTC
12,TRBV7-3,-,few,TRBJ2-1,CASNWKDNEQFF,TGTGCCAGCAATTGGAAAGACAATGAGCAGTTCTTC
14,TRBV12-3/TRBV12-4,-,few,TRBJ1-5,CASSFRGRGEPQHF,TGTGCCAGCAGTTTCCGGGGGAGGGGCGAGCCCCAGCATTTT
15,TRBV5-1,TRBD2,few,TRBJ2-7,CASSTLSGGAHEQYF,TGCGCCAGCAGCACCCTCTCCGGGGGGGCCCACGAGCAGTACTTC
15,TRBV2,TRBD2,once,TRBJ2-5,CASRRLAGAQETQYF,TGTGCCAGCAGGAGATTAGCGGGAGCCCAAGAGACCCAGTACTTC
12,TRBV18,-,-,TRBJ1-6,CASSAPNSPLHF,TGTGCCAGCTCAGCTCCCAATTCACCCCTCCACTTT
17,TRBV18,-,-,TRBJ1-2,CASSPSPGGRLVYGYTF,TGTGCCAGCTCACCGTCCCCCGGGGGGCGCCTCGTTTATGGCTACACCTTC
14,TRBV18,-,few,TRBJ2-7,CASSPTQETYEQYF,TGTGCCAGCTCACCAACACAAGAAACCTACGAGCAGTACTTC
14,TRBV29-1,TRBD2,-,TRBJ2-7,CSVVGLAGDYEQYF,TGCAGCGTAGTTGGCCTAGCGGGAGACTACGAGCAGTACTTC
13,TRBV29-1,TRBD1,-,TRBJ1-2,CSARGGGGHGYTF,TGCAGCGCGAGGGGGGGAGGGGGCCATGGCTACACCTTC
12,TRBV20-1,-,-,TRBJ2-7,CSATENVHEQYF,TGCAGTGCTACAGAGAATGTCCACGAGCAGTACTTC
16,TRBV7-9,TRBD1,-,TRBJ1-5,CASSLGQTGGNQPQHF,TGTGCCAGCAGCTTAGGTCAAACAGGGGGGAATCAGCCCCAGCATTTT
14,TRBV2,-,few,TRBJ2-1,CASSGVSSYNEQFF,TGTGCCAGCAGCGGGGTCTCCTCTTACAATGAGCAGTTCTTC
14,TRBV20-1,-,-,TRBJ2-7,CSARGRRNSYEQYF,TGCAGTGCTAGAGGCCGGAGGAACTCCTACGAGCAGTACTTC
16,TRBV5-6,TRBD2,-,TRBJ2-3,CASSLTGGPNTDTQYF,TGTGCCAGCAGCTTAACGGGAGGGCCCAACACAGATACGCAGTATTTT
13,TRBV7-3,-,many,TRBJ2-1,CASSLSTSNEQFF,TGTGCCAGCAGCCTATCCACCTCCAATGAGCAGTTCTTC
12,TRBV20-1,-,-,TRBJ2-5,CSAKGGTETQYF,TGCAGTGCCAAAGGTGGTACGGAGACCCAGTACTTC
16,TRBV5-1,TRBD1,many,TRBJ1-2,CASSGSGTGVTVGYTF,TGCGCCAGCAGCGGATCCGGGACAGGGGTTACAGTGGGCTACACCTTC
15,TRBV7-3,TRBD2,many,TRBJ2-5,CASSSSGRAEETQYF,TGTGCCAGCAGCTCAAGCGGGAGGGCCGAGGAGACCCAGTACTTC
14,TRBV12-3/TRBV12-4,-,-,TRBJ2-1,CASSRGLGVNEQFF,TGTGCCAGCAGTCGGGGACTGGGGGTCAATGAGCAGTTCTTC
16,TRBV7-9,-,-,TRBJ1-2,CASSLASWAGNYGYTF,TGTGCCAGCAGCTTGGCGAGCTGGGCCGGGAACTATGGCTACACCTTC
14,TRBV20-1,TRBD1,few,TRBJ2-1,CSGGQGAKDNEQFF,TGCAGTGGTGGACAGGGGGCAAAGGACAATGAGCAGTTCTTC
16,TRBV7-2,-,few,TRBJ1-5,CASSLSSGNSNQPQHF,TGTGCCAGCAGCTTGTCGTCGGGGAATAGCAATCAGCCCCAGCATTTT
17,TRBV3-1,-,-,TRBJ1-5,CASNQRRDLSDNQPQHF,TGTGCCAGCAACCAAAGGCGGGACCTCAGTGACAATCAGCCCCAGCATTTT
16,TRBV5-6,-,few,TRBJ2-6,CASSTWGISGANVLTF,TGTGCCAGCAGCACGTGGGGGATCTCTGGGGCCAACGTCCTGACTTTC
14,TRBV3-1,-,-,TRBJ1-1,CASSLRDSNTEAFF,TGTGCCAGCAGCCTCCGGGATAGTAACACTGAAGCTTTCTTT
14,TRBV20-1,-,once,TRBJ2-5,CSARRSGPGVTQYF,TGCAGTGCTAGAAGGAGCGGGCCCGGCGTGACCCAGTACTTC
15,TRBV7-2,-,many,TRBJ2-2,CASSKPTGNTGELFF,TGTGCCAGCAGCAAACCTACAGGGAACACCGGGGAGCTGTTTTTT
12,TRBV30,-,-,TRBJ2-7,CAWSGNFYEQYF,TGTGCCTGGAGTGGCAACTTCTACGAGCAGTACTTC
12,TRBV11-1,-,-,TRBJ2-5,CASSTRLETQYF,TGTGCCAGCAGCACCCGACTAGAGACCCAGTACTTC
15,TRBV24-1,TRBD2,few,TRBJ2-5,CATSDSRLAAETQYF,TGTGCCACCAGTGACTCCCGACTAGCTGCCGAGACCCAGTACTTC
13,TRBV7-9,-,few,TRBJ1-2,CASSLDGGLGYTF,TGTGCCAGCAGCTTAGACGGGGGGCTCGGCTACACCTTC
18,TRBV6-5,TRBD2,many,TRBJ2-1,CASSYKFLSGRAYNEQFF,TGTGCCAGCAGTTATAAGTTCTTGAGCGGGAGGGCTTACAATGAGCAGTTCTTC
16,TRBV24-1,-,few,TRBJ2-2,CATSGGEAPATGELFF,TGTGCCACCAGTGGGGGTGAGGCCCCGGCCACCGGGGAGCTGTTTTTT
13,TRBV5-1,-,few,TRBJ2-7,CASSKTREGEQYF,TGCGCCAGCAGCAAAACTAGAGAGGGCGAGCAGTACTTC
17,TRBV28,TRBD2,many,TRBJ2-3,CASSLRILAGLTDTQYF,TGTGCCAGCAGTCTACGGATACTAGCGGGACTCACAGATACGCAGTATTTT
15,TRBV6-2/TRBV6-3,-,few,TRBJ2-3,CASRDSSSSTDTQYF,TGTGCCAGCAGAGACAGTTCCTCTAGCACAGATACGCAGTATTTT
12,TRBV20-1,-,-,TRBJ2-7,CSARTYRAEQYF,TGCAGTGCTAGAACATACAGGGCGGAGCAGTACTTC
13,TRBV7-9,-,-,TRBJ2-2,CASSLVNAGELFF,TGTGCCAGCAGCTTAGTGAACGCCGGGGAGCTGTTTTTT
17,TRBV7-8,TRBD2,few,TRBJ2-7,CASSLISGGSSSYEQYF,TGTGCCAGCAGCTTAATTAGCGGGGGGTCAAGCTCCTACGAGCAGTACTTC
14,TRBV7-9,-,-,TRBJ1-4,CASSFQGNNEKLFF,TGTGCCAGCAGCTTTCAGGGGAATAATGAAAAACTGTTTTTT
14,TRBV6-1,-,-,TRBJ2-5,CASSPSWGRETQYF,TGTGCCAGCAGTCCAAGTTGGGGGCGGGAGACCCAGTACTTC
16,TRBV2,TRBD1,few,TRBJ2-1,CASSEWGQGAYNEQFF,TGTGCCAGCAGTGAATGGGGGCAGGGGGCCTACAATGAGCAGTTCTTC
14,TRBV7-9,-,few,TRBJ1-1,CASSRGTANTEAFF,TGTGCCAGCAGCCGGGGCACAGCGAACACTGAAGCTTTCTTT
13,TRBV7-2,-,-,TRBJ2-2,CASSFAAGGELFF,TGTGCCAGCAGCTTCGCCGCGGGCGGGGAGCTGTTTTTT
15,TRBV4-2,-,few,TRBJ2-7,CASSQGGGPSSEQYF,TGTGCCAGCAGCCAAGGCGGGGGCCCCTCGAGCGAGCAGTACTTC
14,TRBV19,-,-,TRBJ1-5,CASSIRVGNQPQHF,TGTGCCAGTAGTATTCGAGTGGGCAATCAGCCCCAGCATTTT
13,TRBV18,-,many,TRBJ1-1,CASSPSGDTEAFF,TGTGCCAGCTCACCGTCGGGGGACACTGAAGCTTTCTTT
15,TRBV10-3,TRBD2,-,TRBJ2-1,CAISPGTSEAVEQFF,TGTGCCATCAGCCCGGGGACTAGCGAGGCGGTTGAGCAGTTCTTC